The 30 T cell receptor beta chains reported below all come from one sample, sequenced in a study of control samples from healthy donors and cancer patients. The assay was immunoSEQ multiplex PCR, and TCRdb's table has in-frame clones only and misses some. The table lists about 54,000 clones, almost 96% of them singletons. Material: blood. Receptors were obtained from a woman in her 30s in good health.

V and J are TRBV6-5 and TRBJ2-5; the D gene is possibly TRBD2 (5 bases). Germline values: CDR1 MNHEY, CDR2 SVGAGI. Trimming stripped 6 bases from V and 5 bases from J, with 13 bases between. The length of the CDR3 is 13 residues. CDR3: CASSQRNGETQYF. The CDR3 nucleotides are TGTGCCAGCAGCCAGCGGAATGGGGAGACCCAGTACTTC.

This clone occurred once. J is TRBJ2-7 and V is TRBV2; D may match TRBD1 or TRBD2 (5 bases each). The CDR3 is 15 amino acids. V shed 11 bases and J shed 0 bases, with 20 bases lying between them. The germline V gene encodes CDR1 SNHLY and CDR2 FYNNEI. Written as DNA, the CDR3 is TGTGCCTGCCGGGGACCGTTTGGCGACTCCTACGAGCAGTACTTC. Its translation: CACRGPFGDSYEQYF.

The CDR3 loop is CASSQGQNSYEQYF. The CDR3, as DNA: TGTGCCAGCAGCCAAGGCCAGAACTCCTACGAGCAGTACTTC. J is TRBJ2-7 and V is TRBV3-1 (or the pseudogene TRBV3-2); D is undetermined. Trimming took off 1 base at V and 0 bases at J, with 7 bases between the two ends. The germline CDR1 and CDR2 sequences are LGHDT and YNNKEL (reference sequence). There are 14 residues in the CDR3.

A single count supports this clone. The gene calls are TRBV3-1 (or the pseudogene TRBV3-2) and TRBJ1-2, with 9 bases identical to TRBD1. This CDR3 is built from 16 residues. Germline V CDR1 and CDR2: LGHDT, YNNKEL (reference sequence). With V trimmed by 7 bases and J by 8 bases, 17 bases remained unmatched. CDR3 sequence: CASTSGGTGLTGGYTF. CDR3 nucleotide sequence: TGTGCCAGCACCTCAGGGGGGACAGGGTTAACCGGGGGCTACACCTTC.

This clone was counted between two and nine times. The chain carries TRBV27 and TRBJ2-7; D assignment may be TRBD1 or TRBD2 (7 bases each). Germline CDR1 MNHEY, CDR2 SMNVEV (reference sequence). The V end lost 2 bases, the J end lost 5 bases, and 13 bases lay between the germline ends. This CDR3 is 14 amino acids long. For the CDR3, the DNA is TGTGCCAGCAGTTTAACAGGGGCGGGGGACGAGCAGTACTTC. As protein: CASSLTGAGDEQYF.

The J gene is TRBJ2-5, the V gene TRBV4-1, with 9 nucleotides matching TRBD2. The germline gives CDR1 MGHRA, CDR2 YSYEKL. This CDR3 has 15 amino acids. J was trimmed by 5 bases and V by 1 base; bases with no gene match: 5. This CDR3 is CASSQGASGMETQYF. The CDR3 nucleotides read TGCGCCAGCAGCCAAGGGGCTAGCGGGATGGAGACCCAGTACTTC.

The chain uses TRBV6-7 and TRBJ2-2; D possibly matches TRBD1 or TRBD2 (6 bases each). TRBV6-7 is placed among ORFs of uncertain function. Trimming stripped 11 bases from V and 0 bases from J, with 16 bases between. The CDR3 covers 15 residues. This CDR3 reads CAAIAGHSNTGELFF. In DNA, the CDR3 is TGTGCCGCTATCGCGGGACACTCGAACACCGGGGAGCTGTTTTTT.

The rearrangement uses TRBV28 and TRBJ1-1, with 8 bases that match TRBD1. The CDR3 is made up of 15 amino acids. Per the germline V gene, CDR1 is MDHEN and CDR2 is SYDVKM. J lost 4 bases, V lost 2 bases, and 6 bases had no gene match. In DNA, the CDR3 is TGTGCCAGCAGTTTACCTCAGGGGGCCCTCACTGAAGCTTTCTTT. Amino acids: CASSLPQGALTEAFF. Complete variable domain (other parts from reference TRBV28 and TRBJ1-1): DVKVTQSSRYLVKRTGEKVFLECVQDMDHENMFWYRQDPGLGLRLIYFSYDVKMKEKGDIPEGYSVSREKKERFSLILESASTNQTSMYLCASSLPQGALTEAFFGQGTRLTVV.

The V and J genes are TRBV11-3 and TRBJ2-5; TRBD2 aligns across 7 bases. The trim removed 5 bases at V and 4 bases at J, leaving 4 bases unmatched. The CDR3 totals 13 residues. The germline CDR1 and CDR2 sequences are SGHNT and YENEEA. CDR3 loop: CASSRGGLETQYF. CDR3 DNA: TGTGCCAGCAGCCGCGGGGGACTAGAGACCCAGTACTTC.

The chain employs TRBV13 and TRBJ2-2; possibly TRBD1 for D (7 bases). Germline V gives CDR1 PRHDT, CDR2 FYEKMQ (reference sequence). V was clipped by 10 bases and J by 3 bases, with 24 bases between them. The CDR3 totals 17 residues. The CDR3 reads CAIPRRDLRGDTGELFF. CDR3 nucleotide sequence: TGTGCCATACCGCGGCGGGACCTCAGGGGGGACACCGGGGAGCTGTTTTTT.

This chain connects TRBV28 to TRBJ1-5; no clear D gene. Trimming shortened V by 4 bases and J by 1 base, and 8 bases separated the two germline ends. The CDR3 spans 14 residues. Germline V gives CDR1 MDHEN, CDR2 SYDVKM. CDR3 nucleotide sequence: TGTGCCAGCAGTTATCCTGGGAGCAATCAGCCCCAGCATTTT. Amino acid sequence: CASSYPGSNQPQHF.

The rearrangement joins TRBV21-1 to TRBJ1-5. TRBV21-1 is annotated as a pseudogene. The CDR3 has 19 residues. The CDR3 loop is CASSKVRAGIWRSNQPQHF. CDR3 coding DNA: TGTGCCAGCAGCAAAGTGAGGGCGGGGATTTGGAGGAGCAATCAGCCCCAGCATTTT.

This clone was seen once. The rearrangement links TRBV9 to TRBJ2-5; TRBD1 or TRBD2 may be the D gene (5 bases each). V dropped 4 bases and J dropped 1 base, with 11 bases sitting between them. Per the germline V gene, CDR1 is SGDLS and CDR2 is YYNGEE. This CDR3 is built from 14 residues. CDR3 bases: TGTGCCAGCAGCCCAGTGGGGGTCCAAGAGACCCAGTACTTC. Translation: CASSPVGVQETQYF.

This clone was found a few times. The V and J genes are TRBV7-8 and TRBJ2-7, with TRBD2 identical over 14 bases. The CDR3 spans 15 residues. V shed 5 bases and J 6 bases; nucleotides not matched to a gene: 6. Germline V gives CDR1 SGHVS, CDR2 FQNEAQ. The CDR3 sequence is CASSTPGLAGGEQYF. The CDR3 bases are TGTGCCAGCAGCACCCCAGGACTAGCGGGAGGCGAGCAGTACTTC. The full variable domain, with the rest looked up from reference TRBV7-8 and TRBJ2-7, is GAGVSQSPRYKVAKRGQDVALRCDPISGHVSLFWYQQALGQGPEFLTYFQNEAQLDKSGLPSDRFFAERPEGSVSTLKIQRTQQEDSAVYLCASSTPGLAGGEQYFGPGTRLTVT.

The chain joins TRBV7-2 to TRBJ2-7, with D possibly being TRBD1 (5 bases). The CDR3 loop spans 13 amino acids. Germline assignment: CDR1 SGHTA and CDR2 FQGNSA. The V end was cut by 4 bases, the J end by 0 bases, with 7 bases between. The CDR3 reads CASSSDISYEQYF. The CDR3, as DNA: TGTGCCAGCAGCTCGGACATCTCCTACGAGCAGTACTTC.

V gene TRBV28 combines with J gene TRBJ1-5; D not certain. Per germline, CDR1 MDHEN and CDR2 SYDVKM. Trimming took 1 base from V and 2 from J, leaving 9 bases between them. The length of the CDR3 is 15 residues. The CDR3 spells CASSLSSGGNQPQHF. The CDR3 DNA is TGTGCCAGCAGTTTATCATCCGGGGGCAATCAGCCCCAGCATTTT.

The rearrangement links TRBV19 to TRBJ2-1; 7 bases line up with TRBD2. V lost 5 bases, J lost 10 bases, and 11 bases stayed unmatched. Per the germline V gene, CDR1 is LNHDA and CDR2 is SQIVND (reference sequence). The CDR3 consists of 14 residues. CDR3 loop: CASSLAGSSREQFF. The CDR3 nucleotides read TGTGCCAGTAGTTTAGCGGGTAGTTCGAGGGAGCAGTTCTTC.

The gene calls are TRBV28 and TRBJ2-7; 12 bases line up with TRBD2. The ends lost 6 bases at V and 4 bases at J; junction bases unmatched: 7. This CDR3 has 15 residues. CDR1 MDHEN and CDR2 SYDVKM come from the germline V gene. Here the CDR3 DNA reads TGTGCCAGCAGCCGACTAGCGGGAGTAGGATACGAGCAGTACTTC. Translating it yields CASSRLAGVGYEQYF. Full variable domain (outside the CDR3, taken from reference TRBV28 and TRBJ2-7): DVKVTQSSRYLVKRTGEKVFLECVQDMDHENMFWYRQDPGLGLRLIYFSYDVKMKEKGDIPEGYSVSREKKERFSLILESASTNQTSMYLCASSRLAGVGYEQYFGPGTRLTVT.

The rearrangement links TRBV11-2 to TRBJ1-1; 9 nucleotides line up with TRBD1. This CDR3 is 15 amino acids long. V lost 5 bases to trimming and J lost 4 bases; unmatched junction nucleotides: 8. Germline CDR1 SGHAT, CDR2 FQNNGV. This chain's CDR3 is CASSLGDRVGTEAFF. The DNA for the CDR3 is TGTGCCAGCAGCCTAGGGGACAGGGTGGGCACTGAAGCTTTCTTT.

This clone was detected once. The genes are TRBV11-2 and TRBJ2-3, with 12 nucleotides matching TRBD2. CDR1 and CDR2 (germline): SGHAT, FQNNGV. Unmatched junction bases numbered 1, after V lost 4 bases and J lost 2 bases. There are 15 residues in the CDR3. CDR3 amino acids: CASSSSGRDTDTQYF. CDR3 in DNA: TGTGCCAGCAGCTCTAGCGGGAGGGACACAGATACGCAGTATTTT.

The CDR3 reads CASSPITGRYQPQHF. The DNA of the CDR3 is TGTGCCAGCAGTCCCATCACAGGGAGATATCAGCCCCAGCATTTT. The chain combines TRBV28 with TRBJ1-5; D might be TRBD1 (6 bases). Per the germline V gene, CDR1 is MDHEN and CDR2 is SYDVKM. V lost 5 bases, J lost 5 bases, and 16 bases lay in between. CDR3 length: 15 residues.

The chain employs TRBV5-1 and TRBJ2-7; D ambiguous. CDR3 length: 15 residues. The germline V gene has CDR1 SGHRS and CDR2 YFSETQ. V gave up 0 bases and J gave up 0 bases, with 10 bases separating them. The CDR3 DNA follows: TGCGCCAGCAGCTTGGATCCCACCAGCTCCTACGAGCAGTACTTC. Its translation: CASSLDPTSSYEQYF.

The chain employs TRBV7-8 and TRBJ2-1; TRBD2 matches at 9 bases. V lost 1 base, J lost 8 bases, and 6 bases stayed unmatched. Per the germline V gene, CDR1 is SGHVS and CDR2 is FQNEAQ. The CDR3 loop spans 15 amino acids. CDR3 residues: CASSLGAGLADEQFF. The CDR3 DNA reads TGTGCCAGCAGCTTAGGGGCGGGACTAGCCGATGAGCAGTTCTTC. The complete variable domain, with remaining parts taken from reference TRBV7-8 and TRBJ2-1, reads GAGVSQSPRYKVAKRGQDVALRCDPISGHVSLFWYQQALGQGPEFLTYFQNEAQLDKSGLPSDRFFAERPEGSVSTLKIQRTQQEDSAVYLCASSLGAGLADEQFFGPGTRLTVL.

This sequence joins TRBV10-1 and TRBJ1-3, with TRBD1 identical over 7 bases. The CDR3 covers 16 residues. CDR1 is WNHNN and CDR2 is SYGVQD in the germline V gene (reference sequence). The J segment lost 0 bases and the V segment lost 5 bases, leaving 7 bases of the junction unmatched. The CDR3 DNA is TGCGCCAGCAGTTTACAGGGGAGGGTCTCTGGAAACACCATATATTTT. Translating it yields CASSLQGRVSGNTIYF.

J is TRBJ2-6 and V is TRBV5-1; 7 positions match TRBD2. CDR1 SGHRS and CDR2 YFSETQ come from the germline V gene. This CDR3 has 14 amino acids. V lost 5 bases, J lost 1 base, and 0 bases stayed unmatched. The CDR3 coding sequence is TGCGCCAGCAGGGGAGGGTCTGGGGCCAACGTCCTGACTTTC. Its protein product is CASRGGSGANVLTF. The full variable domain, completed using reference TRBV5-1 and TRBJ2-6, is KAGVTQTPRYLIKTRGQQVTLSCSPISGHRSVSWYQQTPGQGLQFLFEYFSETQRNKGNFPGRFSGRQFSNSRSEMNVSTLELGDSALYLCASRGGSGANVLTFGAGSRLTVL.

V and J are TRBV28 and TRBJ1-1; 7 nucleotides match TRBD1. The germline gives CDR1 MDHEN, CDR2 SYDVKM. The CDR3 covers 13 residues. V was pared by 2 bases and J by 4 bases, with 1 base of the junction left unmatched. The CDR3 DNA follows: TGTGCCAGCAGTTTAGGACAGGTCACTGAAGCTTTCTTT. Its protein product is CASSLGQVTEAFF.

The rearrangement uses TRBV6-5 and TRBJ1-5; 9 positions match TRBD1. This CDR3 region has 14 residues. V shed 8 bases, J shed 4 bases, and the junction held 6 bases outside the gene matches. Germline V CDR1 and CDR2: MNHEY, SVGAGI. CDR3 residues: CASAGGQGNQPQHF. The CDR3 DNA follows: TGTGCCAGCGCGGGGGGACAGGGAAATCAGCCCCAGCATTTT.

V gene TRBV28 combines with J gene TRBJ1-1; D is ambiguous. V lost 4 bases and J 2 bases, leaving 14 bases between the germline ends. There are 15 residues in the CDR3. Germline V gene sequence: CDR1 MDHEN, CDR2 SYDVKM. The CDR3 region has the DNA TGTGCCAGCAGTTCCACCTTTGGGGTAAACACTGAAGCTTTCTTT. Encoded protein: CASSSTFGVNTEAFF.

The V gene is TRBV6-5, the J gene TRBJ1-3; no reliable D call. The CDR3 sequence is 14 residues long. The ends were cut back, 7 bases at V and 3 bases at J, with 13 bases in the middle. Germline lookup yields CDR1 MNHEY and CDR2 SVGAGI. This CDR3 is CASTPLGIGNTIYF. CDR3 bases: TGTGCCAGCACCCCGTTAGGAATTGGAAACACCATATATTTT.

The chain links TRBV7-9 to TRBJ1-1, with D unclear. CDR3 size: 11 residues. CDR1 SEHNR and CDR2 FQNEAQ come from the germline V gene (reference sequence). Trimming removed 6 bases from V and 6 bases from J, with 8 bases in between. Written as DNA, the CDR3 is TGTGCCAGCAGTTCTGGAGCTGAAGCTTTCTTT. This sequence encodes CASSSGAEAFF.